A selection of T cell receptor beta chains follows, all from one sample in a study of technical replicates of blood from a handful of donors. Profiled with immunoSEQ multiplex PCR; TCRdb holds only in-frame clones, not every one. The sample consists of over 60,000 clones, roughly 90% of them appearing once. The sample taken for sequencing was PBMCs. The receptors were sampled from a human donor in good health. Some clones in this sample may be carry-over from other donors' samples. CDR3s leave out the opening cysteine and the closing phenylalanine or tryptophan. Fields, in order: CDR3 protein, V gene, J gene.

cdr3_aa: ASSVRGQQNTEAF; v_call: TRBV6-1; j_call: TRBJ1-1
cdr3_aa: ASSQESGQGVQSRPQH; v_call: TRBV4-1; j_call: TRBJ1-5
cdr3_aa: ASTRPESSYEQY; v_call: TRBV5-1; j_call: TRBJ2-7
cdr3_aa: ASRNSLTDTQY; v_call: TRBV9; j_call: TRBJ2-3
cdr3_aa: ASSLGLDAYNEQF; v_call: TRBV4-3; j_call: TRBJ2-1
cdr3_aa: ASSQEPGTTLRNSPLH; v_call: TRBV4-3; j_call: TRBJ1-6
cdr3_aa: ASMRGQGSYEQY; v_call: TRBV6-1; j_call: TRBJ2-7
cdr3_aa: ASSLGETSSGELF; v_call: TRBV5-1; j_call: TRBJ2-2
cdr3_aa: ASSQVRQGDTEAF; v_call: TRBV4-3; j_call: TRBJ1-1
cdr3_aa: AGLPRGNTIY; v_call: TRBV30; j_call: TRBJ1-3
cdr3_aa: ASSGGGNTEAF; v_call: TRBV7-2; j_call: TRBJ1-1
cdr3_aa: ASNSRGYGYT; v_call: TRBV19; j_call: TRBJ1-2
cdr3_aa: ASSFRQLYTGELF; v_call: TRBV5-6; j_call: TRBJ2-2
cdr3_aa: ATSGGTGDGYT; v_call: TRBV15; j_call: TRBJ1-2
cdr3_aa: ASSPPGNGEQF; v_call: TRBV6-4; j_call: TRBJ2-1
cdr3_aa: ASCASLTGTTGELF; v_call: TRBV5-6; j_call: TRBJ2-2
cdr3_aa: ASSPQGAANYGYT; v_call: TRBV7-2; j_call: TRBJ1-2
cdr3_aa: ASSLVTATETQY; v_call: TRBV5-6; j_call: TRBJ2-5
cdr3_aa: ASSHMFLTATNEKLF; v_call: TRBV4-1; j_call: TRBJ1-4
cdr3_aa: ASSLVAGGIYEQF; v_call: TRBV7-3; j_call: TRBJ2-1
cdr3_aa: ASSVGPGGTEAF; v_call: TRBV9; j_call: TRBJ1-1
cdr3_aa: AWSQTSGEQY; v_call: TRBV30; j_call: TRBJ2-7